Each of the 22 T cell receptor beta chains below was sequenced from the same sample in a study of T cell responses to AZD1222 COVID-19 vaccine. Assay used: immunoSEQ multiplex PCR; TCRdb lists only in-frame clones, some missing. The table includes 95,000 to 100,000 clones, over 75% detected once. Here the sequenced sample was peripheral blood, taken 28 days after the second AZD1222 dose. All receptors come from an adult who received the AZD1222 COVID-19 vaccine.

CDR3 protein: CASNLPPGGTESYNSPLHF. The DNA for the CDR3 is TGTGCCAGCAATCTTCCCCCGGGGGGGACAGAATCCTATAATTCACCCCTCCACTTT. The J gene is TRBJ1-6, the V gene TRBV6-4; 7 positions agree with TRBD1. The germline V gene encodes CDR1 MRHNA and CDR2 SNTAGT. Trimming at V came to 7 bases and at J to 1 base, leaving 16 bases not matched to a gene. This CDR3 contains 19 residues.

The V call is TRBV3-1 (or the pseudogene TRBV3-2), the J call TRBJ1-1; 9 positions agree with TRBD1. The CDR3 consists of 14 residues. Germline values: CDR1 LGHDT, CDR2 YNNKEL (reference sequence). The V segment lost 0 bases and the J segment 14 bases; nucleotides outside the gene matches: 10. In DNA form, the CDR3 reads TGTGCCAGCAGCCAAGAGGGACAGGGCGGAAGGGTGTTCTTT. This translates into CASSQEGQGGRVFF.

A single count supports this clone. The chain links TRBV7-2 to TRBJ1-4; TRBD1 matches at 8 bases. Trimming took 3 bases from V and 11 from J; bases not matched to a gene: 8. The CDR3 has 14 amino acids. Germline V CDR1 and CDR2: SGHTA, FQGNSA. The CDR3 here is CASSFGSSGGKLFF. The DNA for the CDR3 is TGTGCCAGCAGCTTTGGATCCTCAGGGGGCAAACTGTTTTTT.

The rearrangement links TRBV5-6 to TRBJ1-5; D call uncertain. This CDR3 has 15 residues. Trimming pared 0 bases from V and 6 bases from J, leaving 13 bases between. In germline, CDR1 is SGHDT, CDR2 YYEEEE. Written as DNA, the CDR3 is TGTGCCAGCAGCTTGGGGGGAAGTGAGGCTCAGCCCCAGCATTTT. The encoded protein is CASSLGGSEAQPQHF.

In the case of this clone: Other DNA sequences in the same sample also yield this CDR3. The rearrangement joins TRBV5-4 to TRBJ2-5; D possibly corresponds to TRBD1 (5 bases). With 0 bases removed from V and 1 base from J, the gap between germline ends came to 7 bases. Germline CDR1 is SGHNT and CDR2 is YYREEE (reference sequence). The CDR3 has 14 amino acids. CDR3 bases: TGTGCCAGCAGCTTGGGGACAAGCCAAGAGACCCAGTACTTC. It specifies CASSLGTSQETQYF.

The gene calls are TRBV4-3 and TRBJ1-6, with unresolved D. Germline-derived CDR1 and CDR2 are LGHNA and YSLEER. This CDR3 spans 14 amino acids. V lost 0 bases to trimming and J lost 8 bases, with 8 bases between them. The CDR3 DNA reads TGCGCCAGCAGCCAAGATTACGACTATTCACCCCTCCACTTT. Its protein product is CASSQDYDYSPLHF.

This chain uses TRBV27 with TRBJ2-7, with D possibly TRBD1 on 6 matching bases. Germline V gene sequence: CDR1 MNHEY, CDR2 SMNVEV (reference sequence). The germline V and J ends were trimmed by 6 bases and 3 bases, with 12 bases remaining between them. CDR3 length: 13 residues. CDR3 sequence reads: CASRPTGSYEQYF. CDR3 coding DNA: TGTGCCAGCAGACCCACAGGGAGCTACGAGCAGTACTTC.

This clone was counted once. This chain connects TRBV7-2 to TRBJ2-1, with a tentative D call TRBD1 (6 bases). V was shortened by 5 bases and J by 0 bases, with 11 bases between the two germline ends. CDR3 size: 15 residues. CDR1 SGHTA and CDR2 FQGNSA come from the germline V gene. As DNA, the CDR3 is TGTGCCAGCAGCCGCGTACAGGGCTCCTACAATGAGCAGTTCTTC. Its protein product is CASSRVQGSYNEQFF.

V usage is TRBV7-3 and J usage is TRBJ2-1; 13 nucleotides match TRBD2. Germline assignment: CDR1 SGHTA and CDR2 FQGTGA. The CDR3 runs 16 residues. J lost 12 bases, V lost 5 bases, and 13 bases had no gene match. The CDR3 DNA reads as TGTGCCAGCAGCCTGTCCGGGACTAGCGGGAACGTAGGGCAGTTCTTC. Protein: CASSLSGTSGNVGQFF.

The rearrangement joins TRBV10-1 to TRBJ2-7; D unresolved. From germline, CDR1 is WNHNN and CDR2 SYGVQD (reference sequence). The CDR3 is 13 amino acids. The V end was cut by 3 bases, the J end by 2 bases, with 8 bases between. CDR3 bases: TGCGCCAGCAGTGAACCGAGTCCCTACGAGCAGTACTTC. It is translated as CASSEPSPYEQYF.

The chain combines TRBV27 with TRBJ2-7; D gene uncertain. Germline lookup yields CDR1 MNHEY and CDR2 SMNVEV (reference sequence). The CDR3 consists of 14 residues. The germline V and J ends were trimmed by 2 bases and 3 bases, with 11 bases remaining between them. The CDR3 region is CASSLRSLGYEQYF. The CDR3 DNA reads TGTGCCAGCAGTTTAAGGTCCCTCGGCTACGAGCAGTACTTC.

The chain is built from TRBV5-6 and TRBJ2-3; maybe TRBD2 (5 bases). Germline CDR1 SGHDT, CDR2 YYEEEE. This CDR3 comprises 14 residues. Trimming cost V 0 bases and J 1 base, with 6 bases left between them. DNA for the CDR3: TGTGCCAGCAGCTTGGTGCGGGGCACAGATACGCAGTATTTT. Amino acids: CASSLVRGTDTQYF.

As DNA, the CDR3 is TGTGCCAGCTCATCCCAGACCAATAGCAATCAGCCCCAGCATTTT. Its translation is CASSSQTNSNQPQHF. The chain carries TRBV18 and TRBJ1-5; D gene ambiguous. V was trimmed by 5 bases and J by 0 bases, leaving 11 bases between them. The CDR3 is 15 residues long. CDR1 and CDR2 (germline): KGHSH, LQKENI.

V usage is TRBV28 and J usage is TRBJ1-2; 10 bases align to TRBD1. V shed 3 bases, J shed 6 bases, and the junction held 7 bases outside the gene matches. Germline CDR1 MDHEN, CDR2 SYDVKM. This CDR3 comprises 15 residues. The chain's CDR3 is CASSLAGQGSDGYTF. In nucleotides, the CDR3 is TGTGCCAGCAGTTTGGCGGGACAGGGGAGCGATGGCTACACCTTC.

This chain joins TRBV28 and TRBJ2-7; D is undetermined. CDR3 length: 13 amino acids. The V gene's germline CDR1 is MDHEN and CDR2 SYDVKM. The V end was cut by 2 bases, the J end by 0 bases, with 5 bases between. CDR3 in DNA: TGTGCCAGCAGTTTACAGAACTCCTACGAGCAGTACTTC. It codes for CASSLQNSYEQYF.

The chain recombines TRBV29-1 with TRBJ2-1; no firm D call. V lost 7 bases and J lost 6, with 16 bases in between. This CDR3 is 13 amino acids long. Germline values: CDR1 SQVTM, CDR2 ANQGSEA. The CDR3 is CSAEWAFSNEQFF. The CDR3 nucleotides are TGCAGCGCCGAGTGGGCGTTCAGCAATGAGCAGTTCTTC.

To note about this clone: One end of the junction varies from germline; a read error may be responsible. The genes are TRBV7-3 and TRBJ2-1, with D possibly matching TRBD1 (5 bases). The CDR3 extends over 13 amino acids. Germline loops: CDR1 SGHTA, CDR2 FQGTGA. The CDR3 nucleotides are TGTGCCAGCAGCTTAAGCGCAGGGTCCCACCAGGTCTTC. Translated, it gives CASSLSAGSHQVF. The full variable domain, rest sourced from reference TRBV7-3 and TRBJ2-1, is GAGVSQTPSNKVTEKGKYVELRCDPISGHTALYWYRQSLGQGPEFLIYFQGTGAADDSGLPNDRFFAVRPEGSVSTLKIQRTERGDSAVYLCASSLSAGSHQVFGPGTRLTVL.

This rearrangement joins TRBV28 to TRBJ2-3; 10 bases match TRBD2. Germline lookup yields CDR1 MDHEN and CDR2 SYDVKM. V shed 7 bases and J 6 bases; nucleotides not matched to a gene: 7. This CDR3 comprises 14 residues. The CDR3 nucleotides are TGTGCCAGCACCCTAGCGGGAGCGAGGGATACGCAGTATTTT. It specifies CASTLAGARDTQYF.

The chain is built from TRBV7-2 and TRBJ2-7; tentatively, D is TRBD1 or TRBD2 (5 bases each). The germline gives CDR1 SGHTA, CDR2 FQGNSA. The V gene lost 2 bases and the J gene lost 5 bases, with 16 bases spanning the gap. This CDR3 contains 15 residues. The CDR3 DNA reads as TGTGCCAGCAGCTTAAATCCCGGGGCTCAGGACGAGCAGTACTTC. Its translation: CASSLNPGAQDEQYF.

The chain carries TRBV5-1 and TRBJ2-3, with D unclear. Trimming cost V 3 bases and J 2 bases, with 7 bases left between them. This CDR3 spans 13 amino acids. Germline CDR1 and CDR2: SGHRS and YFSETQ. The CDR3 DNA reads as TGCGCCAGCAGCTCCCTTATCACAGATACGCAGTATTTT. Translation gives CASSSLITDTQYF.

V gene TRBV4-1 combines with J gene TRBJ2-4; TRBD1 aligns across 7 bases. The CDR3 is 19 residues long. Germline values: CDR1 MGHRA, CDR2 YSYEKL. With V trimmed by 1 base and J by 0 bases, 12 bases remained unmatched. This CDR3 is CASSQGGKGTVEAKNIQYF. In DNA form, the CDR3 reads TGCGCCAGCAGCCAAGGGGGGAAAGGGACAGTTGAAGCCAAAAACATTCAGTACTTC.

V gene TRBV15 combines with J gene TRBJ2-1; unclear D gene. The CDR3 runs 13 residues. Deletions cut 3 bases from V and 5 bases from J, with 8 bases between. CDR1 LNHNV and CDR2 YYDKDF come from the germline V gene (reference sequence). The CDR3 coding sequence is TGTGCCACCAGCAGCGCCCCTAACAATGAGCAGTTCTTC. Its translation is CATSSAPNNEQFF.